One and the same sample provided the 9 T cell receptor beta chains below, sequenced in a study of T-cell reconstitution after alpha-beta-depleted transplantation in children. Using unique molecular identifiers, the investigators prepared the TCRbeta library. MiXCR, run by TCRdb on the PCR reads, gives a single entry per CDR3 protein. The sample records roughly 300,000 distinct CDR3 sequences, about 9.9% being singletons. The source was peripheral blood, collected 180 days after TCRalphabeta/CD19-depleted stem cell transplant. All receptors come from a male patient aged 2 to 10 who had a stem cell transplant for chronic granulomatous disease, so the T cells may come from the graft donor.

This clonotype was observed at least ten times. This rearrangement joins TRBV28 to TRBJ1-6; 7 bases agree with TRBD1. This CDR3 comprises 15 residues. Germline assignment: CDR1 MDHEN and CDR2 SYDVKM. J gave up 5 bases and V 2 bases, and 3 bases lay outside the gene matches. CDR3 loop: CASSLRQGDNSPLHF. CDR3 in DNA: TGTGCCAGCAGTTTAAGACAGGGCGATAATTCACCCCTCCACTTT.

The table lists this clonotype with many counts. The chain joins TRBV5-6 to TRBJ2-5, with D unresolved. V gave up 4 bases and J gave up 2 bases, with 18 bases separating them. The CDR3 loop spans 16 amino acids. CDR1 is SGHDT, CDR2 YYEEEE, per germline. This chain's CDR3 is CASSLLSFKEQETQYF. The CDR3, as DNA: TGTGCCAGCAGCCTACTCTCATTTAAGGAGCAAGAGACCCAGTACTTC.

Ten or more counts support this clonotype. The J gene is TRBJ2-7, the V gene TRBV20-1, with D unresolved. V was cut by 6 bases and J by 0 bases, with 15 bases left in between. The CDR3 consists of 14 residues. Per the germline V gene, CDR1 is DFQATT and CDR2 is SNEGSKA (reference sequence). CDR3 DNA sequence: TGCAGTGCCCTCAGGCGCGAGAGCTCCTACGAGCAGTACTTC. Residues: CSALRRESSYEQYF.

This clonotype was found many times. The V and J genes are TRBV30 and TRBJ1-1; D is perhaps TRBD1 (6 bases). Germline V gene sequence: CDR1 GTSNPN, CDR2 SVGIG (reference sequence). This CDR3 comprises 16 residues. Trimming took off 1 base at V and 8 bases at J, with 23 bases between the two ends. As DNA, the CDR3 is TGTGCCTGGAGTGAGGGGGAAGGCGTTTGGGGTATCGAAGCTTTCTTT. Its protein product is CAWSEGEGVWGIEAFF.

In its sample, this clonotype was seen many times. The rearrangement links TRBV27 to TRBJ2-1; D is ambiguous. The germline V gene encodes CDR1 MNHEY and CDR2 SMNVEV (reference sequence). CDR3 size: 18 residues. The V end lost 0 bases, the J end lost 6 bases, and 21 bases lay between the germline ends. The CDR3 region has the DNA TGTGCCAGCAGTTTATCCATAGGTTTGGGTGATTGGCTCAATGAGCAGTTCTTC. Protein sequence: CASSLSIGLGDWLNEQFF.

The table lists this clonotype with many counts. The V call is TRBV5-1, the J call TRBJ2-2; D gene unclear. V lost 0 bases, J lost 6 bases, and 12 bases lay in between. Germline V CDR1 and CDR2: SGHRS, YFSETQ. The CDR3 is 15 amino acids. The CDR3 loop reads CASSLVMKGSGELFF. In nucleotides, the CDR3 is TGCGCCAGCAGCTTGGTGATGAAGGGTTCCGGGGAGCTGTTTTTT. Full variable domain (remainder filled in from reference TRBV5-1 and TRBJ2-2): KAGVTQTPRYLIKTRGQQVTLSCSPISGHRSVSWYQQTPGQGLQFLFEYFSETQRNKGNFPGRFSGRQFSNSRSEMNVSTLELGDSALYLCASSLVMKGSGELFFGEGSRLTVL.

This clonotype was detected many times. The chain couples TRBV29-1 to TRBJ2-1; TRBD1 aligns across 9 bases. Germline values: CDR1 SQVTM, CDR2 ANQGSEA. V lost 4 bases, J lost 8 bases, and 9 bases stayed unmatched. This CDR3 contains 14 residues. The CDR3 nucleotides read TGCAGCGTTGTGGGGACAGGGACGATCTATGAGCAGTTCTTC. Encoded protein: CSVVGTGTIYEQFF.

A word on this clonotype: The junction shows a germline mismatch at one end, possibly a read error. The chain is built from TRBV18 and TRBJ1-2; 9 bases match TRBD1. This CDR3 has 17 amino acids. Germline V gene sequence: CDR1 KGHSH, CDR2 LQKENI. In DNA form, the CDR3 reads TGTGCCCGCTCACCCGGGACAGGGACACTTGGTGTTGGCAGCTACACCTTC. Residues: CARSPGTGTLGVGSYTF.

This clonotype appeared many times. The chain uses TRBV20-1 and TRBJ1-5, with TRBD1 identical over 7 bases. The CDR3 is 13 residues long. Per the germline V gene, CDR1 is DFQATT and CDR2 is SNEGSKA (reference sequence). After removal of 6 bases from V and 6 bases from J, the junction contained 8 bases not matched to a gene. CDR3 sequence: CSAFPGGGQPQHF. Here the CDR3 DNA reads TGCAGTGCCTTTCCAGGGGGAGGTCAGCCCCAGCATTTT.